The present T cell receptor beta chain was sequenced within a study of neurological immune-mediated disorders. MiXCR was run by TCRdb on the 5' RACE reads, yielding one entry per CDR3 protein. Of 45,000 to 65,000 distinct CDR3 sequences in the sample, over 4% were seen once. Study findings and constraints: The study phylogenetically grouped the repertoires of 18 of 34 multiple sclerosis patients into one related-CDR3 cluster, a possible signature.

This clonotype occurred many times. What it recognizes is unknown. This receptor was obtained from a man aged 50 or older with multiple sclerosis. Sequencing was performed on PBMCs.

In nucleotides, the CDR3 is TGCAGTGCTAGACCAGTGGGCACCGGGGAGCTGTTTTTT. Translated, it gives CSARPVGTGELFF. The V and J genes are TRBV20-1 and TRBJ2-2; D is unresolved. Germline values: CDR1 DFQATT, CDR2 SNEGSKA (reference sequence). This CDR3 contains 13 residues. Deletions cut 2 bases from V and 4 bases from J, with 8 bases between.